These 24 T cell receptor beta chains came from one sample sequenced in a study of identifying expanded T cells in peripheral blood. The table came from immunoSEQ multiplex PCR; TCRdb's copy has only in-frame clones and leaves some out. The sample contains 83,000 or so clones, 88% of which appear only once. Sequencing used blood. Source of these receptors: a person between 18 and 75 years old in good health.

This clone was counted a few times. The chain uses TRBV4-2 and TRBJ2-3; 16 nucleotides align to TRBD2. Germline values: CDR1 LGHNA, CDR2 YNFKEQ. There are 19 residues in the CDR3. Trimming took 1 base from V and 4 from J; bases not matched to a gene: 8. This chain's CDR3 is CASSQAGTSGGGFADTQYF. CDR3 DNA sequence: TGTGCCAGCAGCCAAGCCGGGACTAGCGGGGGGGGATTTGCAGATACGCAGTATTTT.

V gene TRBV10-1 combines with J gene TRBJ2-3, with 7 bases identical to TRBD1. The CDR3 has 14 amino acids. The ends lost 2 bases at V and 4 bases at J; junction bases unmatched: 3. CDR1 and CDR2 (germline): WNHNN, SYGVQD (reference sequence). For the CDR3, the DNA is TGCGCCAGCAGTGAGGGCAGGGGGTCAGATACGCAGTATTTT. As protein: CASSEGRGSDTQYF.

This clone has only one observation. The rearrangement links TRBV28 to TRBJ2-7, with D possibly TRBD1 on 6 matching bases. The CDR3 contains 15 residues. V gave up 6 bases and J gave up 4 bases, with 19 bases separating them. Germline V CDR1 and CDR2: MDHEN, SYDVKM. Here the CDR3 DNA reads TGTGCCAGCAGCCCCTTCGGCCTCAGGGGTTACGAGCAGTACTTC. Encoded protein: CASSPFGLRGYEQYF.

The chain uses TRBV28 and TRBJ2-7; the match to TRBD2 covers 13 bases. Looked up from germline, CDR1 is MDHEN and CDR2 is SYDVKM. V was clipped by 6 bases and J by 2 bases; unmatched bases: 1. The CDR3 has 14 residues. The CDR3 is CASRLAGGTYEQYF. For the CDR3, the DNA is TGTGCCAGCAGACTAGCGGGAGGGACCTACGAGCAGTACTTC.

The gene calls are TRBV15 and TRBJ2-5; TRBD1 matches at 7 bases. V lost 4 bases and J lost 2; bases outside the gene matches: 10. The germline V gene has CDR1 LNHNV and CDR2 YYDKDF (reference sequence). This CDR3 is 16 amino acids long. This chain's CDR3 is CATSTQSGTAQETQYF. In nucleotides, the CDR3 is TGTGCCACCAGCACTCAATCCGGGACAGCGCAAGAGACCCAGTACTTC.

This clone showed up just a few times. J is TRBJ1-3 and V is TRBV7-9; D remains unclear. In germline, CDR1 is SEHNR, CDR2 FQNEAQ (reference sequence). This CDR3 spans 11 amino acids. Trimming left V 4 bases short and J 4 bases short, with 2 bases between. In DNA form, the CDR3 reads TGTGCCAGCAGCTCAGGAAACACCATATATTTT. Its translation: CASSSGNTIYF.

The chain recombines TRBV28 with TRBJ1-1, with TRBD1 matching over 8 bases. Germline loops: CDR1 MDHEN, CDR2 SYDVKM. Losses at the gene ends were 2 bases for V and 4 bases for J; bases not matched to a gene: 9. The CDR3 totals 16 residues. The DNA of the CDR3 is TGTGCCAGCAGTTTAGTATCTCAGGGGGCCGGCACTGAAGCTTTCTTT. Translating it yields CASSLVSQGAGTEAFF.

This clone appeared once. This chain uses TRBV19 with TRBJ2-5; no clear D gene. With 1 base removed from V and 5 bases from J, the gap between germline ends came to 5 bases. Germline V lookup: CDR1 LNHDA, CDR2 SQIVND (reference sequence). The CDR3 loop spans 12 amino acids. CDR3 protein: CASSIGGETQYF. The CDR3 DNA follows: TGTGCCAGTAGTATAGGTGGGGAGACCCAGTACTTC.

This clone was counted ten times or more. The chain links TRBV2 to TRBJ2-7; D may be TRBD1 or TRBD2 (5 bases each). V lost 6 bases, J lost 6 bases, and 21 bases lay in between. The CDR3 has 15 amino acids. Germline values: CDR1 SNHLY, CDR2 FYNNEI. This CDR3 is CASRGFIRERGEQYF. CDR3 DNA: TGTGCCAGCAGGGGTTTTATCAGGGAACGGGGCGAGCAGTACTTC. Supplemented by reference TRBV2 and TRBJ2-7, the full variable domain reads EPEVTQTPSHQVTQMGQEVILRCVPISNHLYFYWYRQILGQKVEFLVSFYNNEISEKSEIFDDQFSVERPDGSNFTLKIRSTKLEDSAMYFCASRGFIRERGEQYFGPGTRLTVT.

V and J are TRBV29-1 and TRBJ2-1, with 9 bases aligning to TRBD1. There are 13 residues in the CDR3. Trimming removed 7 bases from V and 5 bases from J; junction bases left unmatched: 6. The germline V gene encodes CDR1 SQVTM and CDR2 ANQGSEA. The CDR3 sequence is CSAAWDRDNEQFF. The CDR3 DNA reads as TGCAGCGCCGCCTGGGACAGGGACAATGAGCAGTTCTTC.

The chain combines TRBV28 with TRBJ2-7, with a possible D match to TRBD2 (5 bases). This CDR3 is built from 13 residues. The germline V gene has CDR1 MDHEN and CDR2 SYDVKM. V lost 7 bases and J lost 3, with 13 bases in between. In DNA, the CDR3 is TGTGCCAGCACCCTGAGGGAAAACTACGAGCAGTACTTC. This codes for CASTLRENYEQYF.

This clone has more than one count but fewer than ten. The chain combines TRBV4-2 with TRBJ1-2; D possibly corresponds to TRBD1 (5 bases). Germline CDR1 reads LGHNA; CDR2 reads YNFKEQ. The CDR3 has 17 residues. The V end was cut by 0 bases, the J end by 4 bases, with 18 bases between. This chain's CDR3 is CASSQDYEEGTFYGYTF. CDR3 bases: TGTGCCAGCAGCCAAGATTATGAGGAGGGGACCTTCTATGGCTACACCTTC.

The chain employs TRBV27 and TRBJ1-2, with 9 bases lining up with TRBD1. With V trimmed by 5 bases and J by 5 bases, 6 bases remained unmatched. The CDR3 consists of 14 residues. Per the germline V gene, CDR1 is MNHEY and CDR2 is SMNVEV (reference sequence). CDR3 bases: TGTGCCAGCAGTACCATACAGGGGGCATATGGCTACACCTTC. It encodes CASSTIQGAYGYTF.

The chain employs TRBV21-1 and TRBJ2-7; TRBD1, the table's D call, was not compared with the DNA. TRBV21-1 is a documented pseudogene. The CDR3 covers 15 residues. CDR3 nucleotides: TGTGCCAGCAGCAAAGATCTCCAGGGTCGGCACGAGCAGTACTTC. As protein: CASSKDLQGRHEQYF.

J is TRBJ2-5 and V is TRBV2, with 8 bases aligning to TRBD2. The length of the CDR3 is 14 residues. Germline assignment: CDR1 SNHLY and CDR2 FYNNEI. J was trimmed by 5 bases and V by 7 bases; bases with no gene match: 9. The DNA of the CDR3 is TGTGCCAGCAATACGGGGGGGCCGGAGGAGACCCAGTACTTC. Translating gives CASNTGGPEETQYF.

The chain has TRBV28 and TRBJ2-2, with D unclear. This CDR3 has 12 amino acids. V was cut by 10 bases and J by 6 bases, with 12 bases left in between. Germline V lookup: CDR1 MDHEN, CDR2 SYDVKM. The CDR3 reads CATEEHPGELFF. CDR3 DNA: TGTGCCACCGAAGAACATCCCGGGGAGCTGTTTTTT. Full variable domain (missing parts from reference TRBV28 and TRBJ2-2): DVKVTQSSRYLVKRTGEKVFLECVQDMDHENMFWYRQDPGLGLRLIYFSYDVKMKEKGDIPEGYSVSREKKERFSLILESASTNQTSMYLCATEEHPGELFFGEGSRLTVL.

In this sample, this clone turned up a few times. V usage is TRBV10-3 and J usage is TRBJ2-7; TRBD1 might be the D (5 bases). CDR3 length: 11 residues. Trimming pared 6 bases from V and 2 bases from J, leaving 5 bases between. Germline V gives CDR1 ENHRY, CDR2 SYGVKD. The CDR3 loop is CAIRDTYEQYF. The CDR3, as DNA: TGTGCCATCAGGGACACCTACGAGCAGTACTTC.

This clone was seen a single time. This chain joins TRBV6-6 and TRBJ2-2; 9 bases are shared with TRBD1. Germline trimming cut 6 bases from V and 3 bases from J; bases unmatched to any gene: 5. This CDR3 is 15 amino acids long. CDR1 is MNHNY, CDR2 SVGAGI, per germline (reference sequence). Here the CDR3 reads CASRRTGADTGELFF. CDR3 sequence (DNA): TGTGCCAGCAGAAGGACAGGGGCTGACACCGGGGAGCTGTTTTTT.

V gene TRBV5-4 combines with J gene TRBJ2-3, with TRBD2 matching over 7 bases. Per the germline V gene, CDR1 is SGHNT and CDR2 is YYREEE (reference sequence). The V gene end was trimmed by 0 bases and the J gene end by 4 bases; junction bases not matched to a gene: 8. This CDR3 has 16 amino acids. CDR3 sequence (DNA): TGTGCCAGCAGCTTGGCCGTGGGAGGGATCGCAGATACGCAGTATTTT. Encoded protein: CASSLAVGGIADTQYF.

The rearrangement links TRBV6-1 to TRBJ1-5; D perhaps matches TRBD1 (6 bases). V lost 4 bases and J 0 bases, leaving 13 bases between the germline ends. This CDR3 is built from 16 residues. Germline assignment: CDR1 MNHNS and CDR2 SASEGT. The CDR3 loop reads CASSARGDYSNQPQHF. Written as DNA, the CDR3 is TGTGCCAGCAGTGCTAGGGGGGACTATAGCAATCAGCCCCAGCATTTT.

The rearrangement joins TRBV19 to TRBJ2-4; D may be TRBD1 (6 bases). Trimming cost V 5 bases and J 11 bases, with 25 bases left between them. Germline V lookup: CDR1 LNHDA, CDR2 SQIVND (reference sequence). The CDR3 is 16 residues long. CDR3 sequence: CASSPPSGHVRVFQYF. The CDR3 region has the DNA TGTGCCAGTAGTCCACCCTCGGGACACGTGAGAGTCTTTCAGTACTTC.

The chain employs TRBV20-1 and TRBJ2-1; D call uncertain. From germline, CDR1 is DFQATT and CDR2 SNEGSKA (reference sequence). The CDR3 contains 11 residues. The germline V and J ends were trimmed by 1 base and 8 bases, with 6 bases remaining between them. In DNA, the CDR3 is TGCAGTGCTAGAGCCACTTATGAGCAGTTCTTC. Translating gives CSARATYEQFF.

The chain carries TRBV5-1 and TRBJ2-7; D is perhaps TRBD1 or TRBD2 (5 bases each). From germline, CDR1 is SGHRS and CDR2 YFSETQ. V was pared by 3 bases and J by 2 bases, with 15 bases between. The CDR3 loop spans 15 amino acids. The CDR3 spells CASSSLGTDTYEQYF. In DNA form, the CDR3 reads TGCGCCAGCAGCTCGTTAGGGACGGATACCTACGAGCAGTACTTC.

DNA of the CDR3: TGTGCCAGCAGACCTCGCACTAGCGGGAGCGGCGAGCAGTACTTC. It is translated as CASRPRTSGSGEQYF. The V gene is TRBV28, the J gene TRBJ2-7; 11 bases map to TRBD2. Trimming took 6 bases from V and 6 from J; bases not matched to a gene: 10. Germline lookup yields CDR1 MDHEN and CDR2 SYDVKM. The CDR3 runs 15 residues.